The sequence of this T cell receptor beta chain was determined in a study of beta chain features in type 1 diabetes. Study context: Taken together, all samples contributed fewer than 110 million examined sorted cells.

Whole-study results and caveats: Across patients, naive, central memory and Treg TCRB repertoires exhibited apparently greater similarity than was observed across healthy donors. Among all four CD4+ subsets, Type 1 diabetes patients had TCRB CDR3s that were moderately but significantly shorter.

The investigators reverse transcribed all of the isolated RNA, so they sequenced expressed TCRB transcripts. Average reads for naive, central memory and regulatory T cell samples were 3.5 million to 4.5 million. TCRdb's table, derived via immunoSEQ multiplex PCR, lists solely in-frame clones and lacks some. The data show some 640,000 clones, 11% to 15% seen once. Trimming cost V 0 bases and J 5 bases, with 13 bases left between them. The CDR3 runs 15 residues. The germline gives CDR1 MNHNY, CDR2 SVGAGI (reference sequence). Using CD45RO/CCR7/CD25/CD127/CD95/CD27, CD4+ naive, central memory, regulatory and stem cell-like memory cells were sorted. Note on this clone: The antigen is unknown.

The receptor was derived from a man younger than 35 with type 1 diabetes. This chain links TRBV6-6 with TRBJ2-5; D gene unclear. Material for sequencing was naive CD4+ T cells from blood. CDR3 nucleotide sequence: TGTGCCAGCAGTTACTCCCAGGCTAGTTCTGAGACCCAGTACTTC. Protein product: CASSYSQASSETQYF.